This is a list of T cell receptor beta chains from one sample in a study of T cell responses to AZD1222 COVID-19 vaccine. Produced via immunoSEQ multiplex PCR; TCRdb's table is partial and in-frame only. The repertoire has roughly 81,000 clones, 80% to 90% of them found once; the top ten carry 6% to 9%. Sequenced here: peripheral blood, sampled on day 0 of AZD1222 vaccination. Source of these receptors: an adult in good health. CDR3s include the opening cysteine and the closing phenylalanine or tryptophan. Fields, in order: clone size, D gene, J gene, V gene, CDR3 DNA, CDR3 protein. A D gene is named only where the DNA matches it firmly. Rows may omit the clone size; those that give it use once, few, many or a size class.

clone size: -
D gene: -
J gene: TRBJ2-1
V gene: TRBV18
CDR3 DNA: TGTGCCAGCTCAGCCCCGGCAGGGGGGAATGAGCAGTTCTTC
CDR3 protein: CASSAPAGGNEQFF

clone size: -
D gene: TRBD1
J gene: TRBJ1-6
V gene: TRBV10-3
CDR3 DNA: TGTGCCATCAGTCTCGCGGCAGGGGGCATGGTTTCACCCCTCCACTTT
CDR3 protein: CAISLAAGGMVSPLHF

clone size: -
D gene: TRBD2
J gene: TRBJ2-7
V gene: TRBV5-4
CDR3 DNA: TGTGCCAGCAGCTCGCCGGGACTAGGGGTGGTCGAGCAGTACTTC
CDR3 protein: CASSSPGLGVVEQYF

clone size: -
D gene: -
J gene: TRBJ1-1
V gene: TRBV6-5
CDR3 DNA: TGTGCCAGCAGTTATGGGCAGGGGTTAGGGAACACTGAAGCTTTCTTT
CDR3 protein: CASSYGQGLGNTEAFF

clone size: -
D gene: TRBD2
J gene: TRBJ2-7
V gene: TRBV11-3
CDR3 DNA: TGTGCCAGCAGCCCGGGACTATCCTACGAGCAGTACTTC
CDR3 protein: CASSPGLSYEQYF

clone size: few
D gene: -
J gene: TRBJ2-2
V gene: TRBV7-2
CDR3 DNA: TGTGCCAGCAGCTCCACGGGGGCACTCTCAACAGGAACCGGGGAGCTGTTTTTT
CDR3 protein: CASSSTGALSTGTGELFF

clone size: -
D gene: -
J gene: TRBJ1-1
V gene: TRBV28
CDR3 DNA: TGTGCCAGCATCAGAAGGGGGTCGTCCACTGAAGCTTTCTTT
CDR3 protein: CASIRRGSSTEAFF

clone size: -
D gene: TRBD2
J gene: TRBJ2-3
V gene: TRBV5-1
CDR3 DNA: TGCGCCAGCAGCGCTCTAGCGGGAGGGAATACAGATACGCAGTATTTT
CDR3 protein: CASSALAGGNTDTQYF

clone size: few
D gene: -
J gene: TRBJ1-5
V gene: TRBV19
CDR3 DNA: TGTGCCACTAAAGTCGGGGGGTTCGGTCAGCCCCAGCATTTT
CDR3 protein: CATKVGGFGQPQHF

clone size: -
D gene: -
J gene: TRBJ2-1
V gene: TRBV7-9
CDR3 DNA: TGTGCCAGCAGCTTAGGGGCCGGCTGGGACAATGAGCAGTTCTTC
CDR3 protein: CASSLGAGWDNEQFF

clone size: -
D gene: TRBD1
J gene: TRBJ1-1
V gene: TRBV7-9
CDR3 DNA: TGTGCCAGCAGCTTCACAGGGGACACTGAAGCTTTCTTT
CDR3 protein: CASSFTGDTEAFF

clone size: -
D gene: TRBD2
J gene: TRBJ2-3
V gene: TRBV25-1
CDR3 DNA: TGTGCCAGCAGTGTGGGTGGGGGGGCAGATACGCAGTATTTT
CDR3 protein: CASSVGGGADTQYF

clone size: -
D gene: TRBD2
J gene: TRBJ2-5
V gene: TRBV19
CDR3 DNA: TGTGCCAGTAGTTGGACTAGCGGGGAGACCCAGTACTTC
CDR3 protein: CASSWTSGETQYF

clone size: -
D gene: -
J gene: TRBJ2-5
V gene: TRBV2
CDR3 DNA: TGTGCCAGCAGTGAAACCGTAGAGACCCAGTACTTC
CDR3 protein: CASSETVETQYF

clone size: once
D gene: TRBD2
J gene: TRBJ2-3
V gene: TRBV18
CDR3 DNA: TGTGCCAGCTCACCACCGCCGGCTTTATTTAGCGGGAGGGCCGTATTTCTAGATACGCAGTATTTT
CDR3 protein: CASSPPPALFSGRAVFLDTQYF

clone size: -
D gene: TRBD1
J gene: TRBJ2-1
V gene: TRBV14
CDR3 DNA: TGTGCCAGCAGCCAAGGACAGGGGCCCTACAATGAGCAGTTCTTC
CDR3 protein: CASSQGQGPYNEQFF

clone size: -
D gene: -
J gene: TRBJ2-1
V gene: TRBV7-9
CDR3 DNA: TGTGCCAGCAGCTTAGCGATGGACGGGCGCAATGAGCAGTTCTTC
CDR3 protein: CASSLAMDGRNEQFF

clone size: -
D gene: -
J gene: TRBJ2-1
V gene: TRBV7-2
CDR3 DNA: TGTGCCAGCAGCTTAGGAGCATCTAGCGATGAGCAGTTCTTC
CDR3 protein: CASSLGASSDEQFF

clone size: -
D gene: -
J gene: TRBJ2-7
V gene: TRBV2
CDR3 DNA: TGTGCCAGCAGAGAGGGAGCCAACGAGCAGTACTTC
CDR3 protein: CASREGANEQYF

clone size: -
D gene: TRBD2
J gene: TRBJ2-1
V gene: TRBV14
CDR3 DNA: TGTGCCAGCAGCCCTGGGACTAGCGGGGCCTACAATGAGCAGTTCTTC
CDR3 protein: CASSPGTSGAYNEQFF

clone size: -
D gene: -
J gene: TRBJ1-1
V gene: TRBV5-1
CDR3 DNA: TGCGCCAGCAGTCCGACCTTGTCGGGGAACACTGAAGCTTTCTTT
CDR3 protein: CASSPTLSGNTEAFF

clone size: -
D gene: TRBD1
J gene: TRBJ1-2
V gene: TRBV28
CDR3 DNA: TGTGCCAGCCGCAGGACAGGGTTAAGCTATGGCTACACCTTC
CDR3 protein: CASRRTGLSYGYTF

clone size: -
D gene: -
J gene: TRBJ1-1
V gene: TRBV28
CDR3 DNA: TGTGCCAGCAGTCAACTTATCCAGGGTAAGACTGAAGCTTTCTTT
CDR3 protein: CASSQLIQGKTEAFF

clone size: -
D gene: TRBD2
J gene: TRBJ2-3
V gene: TRBV7-2
CDR3 DNA: TGTGCCAGCAGCTTAGCAGTGCCTAGCGGGAAGGATACGCAGTATTTT
CDR3 protein: CASSLAVPSGKDTQYF

clone size: -
D gene: -
J gene: TRBJ2-7
V gene: TRBV3-1/TRBV3-2
CDR3 DNA: TGTGCCAGCAGCCCCGGACTGAGCTCCTACGAGCAGTACTTC
CDR3 protein: CASSPGLSSYEQYF

clone size: -
D gene: TRBD1
J gene: TRBJ1-1
V gene: TRBV6-5
CDR3 DNA: TGTGCCAGCAGAACACAGGGGCCCATGAACACTGAAGCTTTCTTT
CDR3 protein: CASRTQGPMNTEAFF

clone size: few
D gene: TRBD2
J gene: TRBJ2-1
V gene: TRBV5-1
CDR3 DNA: TGCGCCAGCAGCCTAGCCGTGGGACTAGCGGGAACCTACAATGAGCAGTTCTTC
CDR3 protein: CASSLAVGLAGTYNEQFF

clone size: -
D gene: -
J gene: TRBJ1-5
V gene: TRBV28
CDR3 DNA: TGTGCCAGCAGTTTAAGTAGGGGGATCAATCAGCCCCAGCATTTT
CDR3 protein: CASSLSRGINQPQHF

clone size: -
D gene: TRBD1
J gene: TRBJ1-5
V gene: TRBV5-1
CDR3 DNA: TGCGCCAGCAGCCCAGGGACAGGGATCGATCAGCCCCAGCATTTT
CDR3 protein: CASSPGTGIDQPQHF

clone size: -
D gene: -
J gene: TRBJ2-2
V gene: TRBV4-3
CDR3 DNA: TGCGCCAGCAGCAAACAGGGGGGGTACGGGGAGCTGTTTTTT
CDR3 protein: CASSKQGGYGELFF

clone size: once
D gene: -
J gene: TRBJ2-5
V gene: TRBV27
CDR3 DNA: TGTGCCAGCAGTTTGGGTGGAGGGCCAAAGGCTGAGACCCAGTACTTC
CDR3 protein: CASSLGGGPKAETQYF

clone size: -
D gene: TRBD2
J gene: TRBJ2-1
V gene: TRBV7-3
CDR3 DNA: TGTGCCAGCAGCCCGCATCTAGCGGGAGGATACAATGAGCAGTTCTTC
CDR3 protein: CASSPHLAGGYNEQFF

clone size: -
D gene: TRBD1
J gene: TRBJ1-1
V gene: TRBV27
CDR3 DNA: TGTGCCAGCAGGGAAGAGGGACAGGTCTCTGAAGCTTTCTTT
CDR3 protein: CASREEGQVSEAFF

clone size: -
D gene: TRBD1
J gene: TRBJ1-2
V gene: TRBV4-2
CDR3 DNA: TGTGCCAGCAGCCAAGATGGACAGGGAACTAACTATGGCTACACCTTC
CDR3 protein: CASSQDGQGTNYGYTF

clone size: -
D gene: -
J gene: TRBJ2-7
V gene: TRBV18
CDR3 DNA: TGTGCCAGCTCACCCCCGGGACCTGGTGACGAGCAGTACTTC
CDR3 protein: CASSPPGPGDEQYF

clone size: -
D gene: TRBD2
J gene: TRBJ2-1
V gene: TRBV5-1
CDR3 DNA: TGCGCCAGCAGCTTGGTAGGACTAGCGGGAGTCAATGAGCAGTTCTTC
CDR3 protein: CASSLVGLAGVNEQFF

clone size: -
D gene: TRBD1
J gene: TRBJ1-3
V gene: TRBV5-5
CDR3 DNA: TGTGCCAGCAGCCCTTGGACAGGGGTATTGGCTGGAAACACCATATATTTT
CDR3 protein: CASSPWTGVLAGNTIYF

clone size: once
D gene: -
J gene: TRBJ1-2
V gene: TRBV2
CDR3 DNA: TGTGCCAGCAGTGAAGGGGAGGCGCCTCGTGGCTATGGCTACACCTTC
CDR3 protein: CASSEGEAPRGYGYTF

clone size: -
D gene: -
J gene: TRBJ2-6
V gene: TRBV5-6
CDR3 DNA: TGTGCCAGCAGCTTAGTAGACAGCCTCTTGGTCTCTGGGGCCAACGTCCTGACTTTC
CDR3 protein: CASSLVDSLLVSGANVLTF

clone size: -
D gene: -
J gene: TRBJ2-5
V gene: TRBV6-6
CDR3 DNA: TGTGCCAGCAGTTACTCGTTCCAAGAGACCCAGTACTTC
CDR3 protein: CASSYSFQETQYF

clone size: -
D gene: TRBD2
J gene: TRBJ2-1
V gene: TRBV5-1
CDR3 DNA: TGCGCCAGCAGCTTGGCCCTAGCGGGAGGGCCTTCCGGGTATGAGCAGTTCTTC
CDR3 protein: CASSLALAGGPSGYEQFF